The rows below give T cell receptor beta chains drawn from one sample of a study of cytotoxic CD8 clonotypes in ibrutinib-treated CLL. Sequenced by immunoSEQ multiplex PCR; TCRdb stores in-frame clones only, minus some. The table records 110,000 to 150,000 clones, around 93% of them present only once. Sequencing was performed on PBMCs, taken after 12 months of ibrutinib treatment. The receptors come from a human donor with chronic lymphocytic leukemia. Both conserved end residues are part of each CDR3. The order of the fields is V gene, J gene, CDR3 protein.

>TRBV11-2|TRBJ2-2
CASSSSTNTGELFF
>TRBV7-9|TRBJ1-1
CASSVGGSDTEAFF
>TRBV7-9|TRBJ1-3
CASSLVYRSGNTIYF
>TRBV5-1|TRBJ2-1
CASSSGTSLAYNEQFF
>TRBV5-6|TRBJ2-7
CASSPELAGAYEQYF
>TRBV2|TRBJ1-5
CASSLGQGGTQPQHF
>TRBV28|TRBJ1-2
CASSSPPGTLKQPGYGYTF
>TRBV6-6|TRBJ1-1
CASSYLEGMNTEAFF
>TRBV7-9|TRBJ2-3
CASSLGGLAGPTDTQYF
>TRBV5-1|TRBJ1-1
CASSPGTARDTEAFF
>TRBV15|TRBJ2-5
CATSWAYQETQYF
>TRBV6-4|TRBJ2-1
CASSPRGEGLDEQFF
>TRBV6-6|TRBJ2-1
CASSPALAGTNEQFF
>TRBV13|TRBJ2-7
CASSPEGPYEQYF
>TRBV7-9|TRBJ2-7
CASTPPGGTTYEQYF
>TRBV2|TRBJ2-3
CASREDRDRTDTQYF
>TRBV7-6|TRBJ1-1
CASSPGAGNTEAFF
>TRBV7-9|TRBJ2-7
CASSLGTSGIGEQYF
>TRBV19|TRBJ2-7
CASSDRSLRYEQYF
>TRBV28|TRBJ2-7
CASSSFGAGPYEQYF
>TRBV9|TRBJ2-5
CASSATSGSVETQYF
>TRBV28|TRBJ1-2
CASRPAEPSYGYTF
>TRBV28|TRBJ2-5
CASSLWRETQYF
>TRBV6-4|TRBJ2-1
CASSSSGFNEQFF
>TRBV6-5|TRBJ1-1
CASSLERMNTEAFF
>TRBV6-5|TRBJ2-7
CASTGLAGGRYEQYF
>TRBV18|TRBJ2-3
CASSPGTTDTQYF
>TRBV28|TRBJ2-7
CASRRQDSPPYF
>TRBV29-1|TRBJ1-1
CSAGGQGARVAFF
>TRBV28|TRBJ2-3
CASSPGDTQYF
>TRBV6-5|TRBJ2-6
CASKGTGANVLTF
>TRBV10-3|TRBJ2-7
CAISEGLGQGEYEQYF
>TRBV30|TRBJ2-3
CAWRNQGGLDTQYF
>TRBV28|TRBJ2-7
CASTQGAYEQYF
>TRBV5-1|TRBJ1-1
CASSPTGQGTEAFF
>TRBV10-3|TRBJ2-1
CAIRPSSGLTTNEQFF
>TRBV19|TRBJ2-1
CASSISLAGLLFF
>TRBV5-1|TRBJ2-2
CASSPGQGAGELFF
>TRBV15|TRBJ2-3
CATSRDLGGWTDTQYF
>TRBV27|TRBJ2-7
CASSFLYAQGDGYEQYF
>TRBV19|TRBJ1-2
CASSIGPLANYGYTF
>TRBV5-1|TRBJ2-1
CASSLEVAGPYNEQFF
>TRBV28|TRBJ1-2
CASTRLEGKRPDGYTF
>TRBV28|TRBJ2-1
CASSKGRQNNEQFF
>TRBV4-3|TRBJ2-7
CASSQYRGNYEQYF
>TRBV11-2|TRBJ1-5
CASSLRTDSNQPQHF
>TRBV7-9|TRBJ2-5
CASSSLGGSDGETQYF
>TRBV7-9|TRBJ2-7
CASSLVSYEQYF
>TRBV27|TRBJ1-2
CASSLFLNYGYTF
>TRBV7-2|TRBJ1-1
CASSLEQFYTEAFF
>TRBV5-1|TRBJ2-5
CASGSPGGGGETQYF
>TRBV7-9|TRBJ1-2
CASNAVLHPKNNYGYTF
>TRBV9|TRBJ2-2
CASGGREGKYTGELFF
>TRBV7-9|TRBJ2-1
CASSPVGDEQFF
>TRBV28|TRBJ1-2
CASSLGNYGYTF
>TRBV28|TRBJ2-7
CASRDYTGGEQYF